This T cell receptor (beta chain) comes out of a study of shared clonotypes between healthy human individuals. Whole-study results and caveats: Sharing across four donors was highest in naive CD4 (around 5%) and lowest in memory CD8 (about 0.4%).

Repertoires were generated with immunoSEQ multiplex PCR, while TCRdb's copy carries only in-frame clones and drops some. The table lists 2,500,000 or so clones, around 90% of them singletons. V lost 4 bases, J lost 0 bases, and 8 bases stayed unmatched. CDR1 is SGHNT, CDR2 YYREEE, per germline (reference sequence). The CDR3 has 16 amino acids. In the case of this clone: The antigen is not known.

The sample comprised naive CD4+ T cells sorted from blood. Subset of the sample: CD45RA+ positively selected. The clonotype originates from a man in his late teens or twenties in good health. This rearrangement joins TRBV5-4 to TRBJ2-3; 7 bases agree with TRBD2. For the CDR3, the DNA is TGTGCCAGCAGCCGCGAGGTGCGGGAGAGCACAGATACGCAGTATTTT. This encodes CASSREVRESTDTQYF.